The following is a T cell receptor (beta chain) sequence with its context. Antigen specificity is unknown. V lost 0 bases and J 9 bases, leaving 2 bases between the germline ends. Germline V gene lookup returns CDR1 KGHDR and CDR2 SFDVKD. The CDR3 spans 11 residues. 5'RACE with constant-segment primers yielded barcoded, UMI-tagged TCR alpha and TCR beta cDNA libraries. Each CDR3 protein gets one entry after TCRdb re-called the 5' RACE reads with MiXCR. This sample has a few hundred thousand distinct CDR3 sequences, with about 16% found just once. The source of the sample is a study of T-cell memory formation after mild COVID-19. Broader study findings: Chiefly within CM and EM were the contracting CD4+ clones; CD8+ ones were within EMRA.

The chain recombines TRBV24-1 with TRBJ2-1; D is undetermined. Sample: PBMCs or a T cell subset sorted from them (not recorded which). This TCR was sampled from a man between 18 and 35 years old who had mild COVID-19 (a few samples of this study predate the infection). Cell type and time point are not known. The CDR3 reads CATSDLREQFF. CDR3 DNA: TGTGCCACCAGTGATTTGCGTGAGCAGTTCTTC.